The entry that follows covers one T cell receptor (beta chain) sequence. The data belong to a study of OX40 agonist ivuxolimab in advanced cancers. Clones were read by immunoSEQ multiplex PCR, and TCRdb kept only the in-frame ones, dropping some. The sample shows some 80,000 clones, more than 70% of them seen only once. Deletions cut 2 bases from V and 1 base from J, with 12 bases between. This CDR3 is 15 amino acids long. Germline loops: CDR1 WNHNN, CDR2 SYGVQD (reference sequence). This clonotype originated in an adult with an advanced solid tumor such as melanoma, head and neck, liver or kidney cancer. The chain combines TRBV10-1 with TRBJ2-7, with D unclear. The sequenced sample was CD4+ or CD8+ T cells sorted from blood, obtained in a trial of the OX40 agonist ivuxolimab. The CDR3 nucleotides are TGCGCCAGCAGTGAGGGCGCGGCAGGATCCTACGAGCAGTACTTC. Its translation is CASSEGAAGSYEQYF.